This T cell receptor (beta chain) was recovered during a study of lymphopenia after photon versus proton radiotherapy (dated by TCRdb to about 2019). Describing the broader study: The study compared the immunological effects of photon versus proton radiation therapy in patients with gastrointestinal tumors who developed high-grade lymphopenia. A cohort of under 25 patients with gastrointestinal tumors who received either photon or proton therapy and subsequently developed lymphopenia was included. The study aimed to characterize how the two radiation modalities differ in their impact on the immune system.

This clone has only one observation. No cognate antigen has been identified for it. Base qualities are not provided; no much larger clone lies one nucleotide away. The library was obtained by the immunoSEQ multiplex PCR assay. Alongside multiparametric flow cytometry, deep sequencing of rearranged TCR beta loci was used to profile the T cell repertoires. TCRdb took this table from immuneACCESS and kept in-frame rearrangements with V and J called. Such tables lack part of the clones; where checked against another copy, unresolved V genes explain under half of the gap, and the rest is unexplained. In this sample the table shows around 50,000 clones, about 88% of which occur a single time. The ten largest clones add up to around 2% of the sample. General conclusions and limits of the study: Across the cohort, among patients who died, a greater drop in TCR diversity after the nadir was inversely correlated with overall survival time. Proton-treated patients stayed relatively stable during treatment, while photon-treated patients lost naive T cells and TCR diversity and gained effector/memory populations. After the lymphocyte count nadir, photon-treated repertoires showed oligoclonal expansion, especially of CD8+ Temra cells, which drove the drop in diversity. The survival association was examined only in patients who died, and the authors described better survival with proton therapy as a possibility, not as a demonstrated result.

The TCR sequence derives from a man in his 60s with pancreatic cancer. This specimen was peripheral blood, taken from a patient treated with proton-based radiotherapy.

The CDR3 in this case is CASLSRLQIGNEQFF. The DNA sequence is as follows: TGTGCCAGCCTCTCCCGACTACAAATAGGCAATGAGCAGTTCTTC. The chain couples TRBV13 to TRBJ2-1; perhaps TRBD2 is the D gene, with 5 bases matching. Trimming takes 8 bases from V and 6 bases from J, and the germline ends sit 20 bases apart. Counted from cysteine to phenylalanine, this CDR3 has 15 amino acids. Just CDR3 DNA is preserved here, 45 bases in frame from base 1. The germline V gene (reference sequence) specifies PRHDT as CDR1 and FYEKMQ as CDR2. The entire variable domain, with the stretches around the CDR3 drawn from the reference TRBV13 and TRBJ2-1 proteins, is AAGVIQSPRHLIKEKRETATLKCYPIPRHDTVYWYQQGPGQDPQFLISFYEKMQSDKGSIPDRFSAQQFSDYHSELNMSSLELGDSALYFCASLSRLQIGNEQFFGPGTRLTVL.